These T cell receptor beta chains were read from a single sample in a study of T cell repertoires in cytomegalovirus infection. TCRdb called the reads again in MiXCR, with one record for every CDR3 protein. The sample yields hundreds of thousands of distinct CDR3 sequences, roughly 12% seen once. Sequenced: PBMCs. The receptor set was obtained from a human donor in good health (CMV status not recorded). Some clones in this sample may be carry-over from other donors' samples. The CDR3 runs from the conserved cysteine through the conserved F or W. A D gene is named only where the DNA matches it firmly. The size field is filled for only some rows; it gives once, few, many or a size class.

length: 12
J: TRBJ2-1
size: many
D: -
V: TRBV7-2
CDR3: CASSFSRDSPGF
DNA: TGTGCCAGCAGCTTCTCCCGCGACTCGCCGGGGTTC

length: 12
J: TRBJ1-4
size: many
D: -
V: TRBV6-5
CDR3: CATGRTNEKLFF
DNA: TGTGCCACCGGACGTACGAATGAAAAACTGTTTTTT

length: 16
J: TRBJ2-1
size: -
D: TRBD2
V: TRBV18
CDR3: CASSPFLAELGYEQFF
DNA: TGTGCCAGCTCACCATTCCTAGCGGAACTGGGGTATGAGCAGTTCTTC

length: 14
J: TRBJ2-7
size: many
D: -
V: TRBV15
CDR3: CATSREIRGHEQYF
DNA: TGTGCCACCAGCAGAGAGATAAGGGGACACGAGCAGTACTTC

length: 17
J: TRBJ2-5
size: many
D: TRBD2
V: TRBV28
CDR3: CASSDYKTSGALETQYF
DNA: TGTGCCAGCAGCGACTACAAGACTAGCGGGGCGCTCGAGACCCAGTACTTC

length: 14
J: TRBJ1-4
size: -
D: TRBD1
V: TRBV11-1
CDR3: CASSKTGGEEKLFF
DNA: TGTGCCAGCAGCAAGACAGGGGGCGAGGAAAAACTGTTTTTT

length: 14
J: TRBJ2-1
size: many
D: TRBD2
V: TRBV5-1
CDR3: CASSLTSGSDEQFF
DNA: TGCGCCAGCAGCTTAACTAGCGGGAGCGATGAGCAGTTCTTC

length: 15
J: TRBJ1-2
size: many
D: -
V: TRBV7-8
CDR3: CASSLRMAGYHGYTF
DNA: TGTGCCAGCAGCTTAAGAATGGCGGGGTATCATGGCTACACCTTC

length: 13
J: TRBJ1-2
size: once
D: -
V: TRBV3-1
CDR3: CASSQGGRVRYTF
DNA: TGTGCCAGCAGCCAAGGAGGCAGGGTCAGATACACCTTC

length: 15
J: TRBJ1-1
size: -
D: -
V: TRBV5-1
CDR3: CASSLDSSLDTEAFF
DNA: TGCGCCAGCAGCTTGGACTCCAGCCTGGACACTGAAGCTTTCTTT

length: 14
J: TRBJ1-6
size: few
D: -
V: TRBV9
CDR3: CASSVGPSGSPLHF
DNA: TGTGCCAGCAGCGTGGGGCCATCGGGGTCACCCCTCCACTTT

length: 15
J: TRBJ1-3
size: few
D: -
V: TRBV3-1
CDR3: CASSQEEISGNTIYF
DNA: TGTGCCAGCAGCCAAGAGGAGATCTCTGGAAACACCATATATTTT

length: 19
J: TRBJ2-7
size: -
D: TRBD2
V: TRBV6-9
CDR3: CASSSTGTSGRQGRYEQYF
DNA: TGTGCCAGCAGTTCTACCGGGACTAGCGGGAGACAAGGCCGTTACGAGCAGTACTTC

length: 14
J: TRBJ2-7
size: many
D: -
V: TRBV6-1
CDR3: CASSRNRDSYEQYF
DNA: TGTGCCAGCAGTCGTAACAGGGATTCCTACGAGCAGTACTTC

length: 15
J: TRBJ2-7
size: many
D: -
V: TRBV7-9
CDR3: CASSLERATRYEQYF
DNA: TGTGCCTCCTCCCTGGAGCGGGCGACAAGGTACGAGCAGTACTTC

length: 16
J: TRBJ2-7
size: many
D: TRBD2
V: TRBV7-6
CDR3: CASSSSRASGTYEQYF
DNA: TGTGCCAGCAGCTCCTCGAGGGCTAGCGGGACCTACGAGCAGTACTTC

length: 16
J: TRBJ2-5
size: many
D: TRBD2
V: TRBV6-1
CDR3: CASSEIGSGRGETQYF
DNA: TGTGCCAGCAGTGAAATCGGTAGCGGGAGGGGGGAGACCCAGTACTTC

length: 17
J: TRBJ2-1
size: many
D: TRBD2
V: TRBV9
CDR3: CASSVEVGGRAGNEQFF
DNA: TGTGCCAGCAGCGTAGAAGTAGGCGGGAGGGCCGGTAATGAGCAGTTCTTC

length: 15
J: TRBJ2-2
size: -
D: TRBD1
V: TRBV29-1
CDR3: CSVVWDSQGTGELFF
DNA: TGCAGCGTTGTATGGGACAGCCAAGGGACCGGGGAGCTGTTTTTT

length: 14
J: TRBJ2-4
size: many
D: -
V: TRBV7-8
CDR3: CASSPGVTKNIQYF
DNA: TGTGCCAGCAGCCCTGGCGTTACCAAAAACATTCAGTACTTC

length: 18
J: TRBJ2-3
size: many
D: TRBD2
V: TRBV4-2
CDR3: CASSQDNSGGASTDTQYF
DNA: TGTGCCAGCAGCCAAGATAATAGCGGGGGGGCTAGCACAGATACGCAGTATTTT

length: 11
J: TRBJ2-5
size: few
D: TRBD2
V: TRBV20-1
CDR3: CRATGGETQYF
DNA: TGCAGGGCGACCGGGGGGGAGACCCAGTACTTC

length: 13
J: TRBJ2-2
size: many
D: TRBD1
V: TRBV29-1
CDR3: CSVGQGAGGELFF
DNA: TGCAGCGTCGGACAGGGGGCAGGCGGGGAGCTGTTTTTT

length: 14
J: TRBJ2-1
size: many
D: -
V: TRBV12-3/TRBV12-4
CDR3: CASSPGGSYNEQFF
DNA: TGTGCCAGCAGCCCTGGAGGGTCCTACAATGAGCAGTTCTTC

length: 14
J: TRBJ1-1
size: many
D: -
V: TRBV6-1
CDR3: CASRLGGVQTEAFF
DNA: TGTGCCAGCAGATTAGGCGGGGTGCAAACTGAAGCTTTCTTT

length: 14
J: TRBJ2-5
size: few
D: -
V: TRBV18
CDR3: CASSPVRGQETQYF
DNA: TGTGCCAGCTCACCCGTTAGAGGTCAAGAGACCCAGTACTTC